This TCR beta chain is from a study of cytomegalovirus exposure and HLA in healthy donors. Study outcomes and limitations: A later analysis linked a missense DCLRE1C variant to TCR beta V- and J-gene trimming.

Trimming took off 6 bases at V and 4 bases at J, with 9 bases between the two ends. This CDR3 is built from 12 residues. Germline CDR1 reads ENHRY; CDR2 reads SYGVKD. 60 Vbeta and 13 Jbeta primers were used in PCR. Measured with immunoSEQ multiplex PCR; TCRdb has only the in-frame clones, and not every one. This sample has some 65,000 clones, with 55% to 65% found just once. To note about this clone: Its matching antigen is unknown.

Sample: PBMCs. J is TRBJ2-5 and V is TRBV10-3; the D gene is possibly TRBD1 (5 bases). The receptor was derived from a man aged 30 to 39 in good health and CMV-seronegative. The CDR3 here is CAIRDIGETQYF. The CDR3 bases are TGTGCCATCAGGGACATAGGAGAGACCCAGTACTTC.